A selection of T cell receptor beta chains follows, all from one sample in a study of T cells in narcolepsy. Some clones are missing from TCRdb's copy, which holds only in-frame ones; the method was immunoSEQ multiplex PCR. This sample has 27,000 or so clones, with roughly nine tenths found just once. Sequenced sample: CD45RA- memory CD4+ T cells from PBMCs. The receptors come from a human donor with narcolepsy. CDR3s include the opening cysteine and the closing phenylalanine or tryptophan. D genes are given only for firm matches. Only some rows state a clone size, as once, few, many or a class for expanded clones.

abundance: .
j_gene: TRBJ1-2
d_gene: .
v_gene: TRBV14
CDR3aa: CASSQIGGDRGYTF
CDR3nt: TGTGCCAGCAGCCAAATCGGGGGGGATCGAGGCTACACCTTC

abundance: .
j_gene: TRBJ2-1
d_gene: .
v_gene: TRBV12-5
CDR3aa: CASGTDTYNEQFF
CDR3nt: TGTGCTAGTGGAACCGACACTTACAATGAGCAGTTCTTC

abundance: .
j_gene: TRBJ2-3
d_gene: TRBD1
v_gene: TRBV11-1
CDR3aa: CASTADRDTQYF
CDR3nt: TGTGCCAGCACCGCGGACAGGGATACGCAGTATTTT

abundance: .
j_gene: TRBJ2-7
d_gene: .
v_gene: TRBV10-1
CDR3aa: CASSDGIYEQYF
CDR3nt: TGCGCCAGCAGCGACGGAATCTACGAGCAGTACTTC

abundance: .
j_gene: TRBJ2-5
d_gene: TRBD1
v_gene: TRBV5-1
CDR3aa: CASSPSPQGPSQETQYF
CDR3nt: TGCGCCAGCAGCCCTTCCCCACAGGGGCCTTCCCAAGAGACCCAGTACTTC

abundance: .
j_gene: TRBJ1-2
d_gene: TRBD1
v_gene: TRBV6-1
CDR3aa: CASRATGGAYYGYTF
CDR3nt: TGTGCCAGCAGAGCAACAGGGGGCGCTTACTATGGCTACACCTTC

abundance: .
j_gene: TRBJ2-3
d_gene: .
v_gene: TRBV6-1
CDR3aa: CASSEDYPDTQYF
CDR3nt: TGTGCCAGCAGTGAAGACTACCCAGATACGCAGTATTTT

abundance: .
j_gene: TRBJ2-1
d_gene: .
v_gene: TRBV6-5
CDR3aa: CASSYSSPVNEQFF
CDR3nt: TGTGCCAGCAGTTACTCATCTCCCGTCAATGAGCAGTTCTTC

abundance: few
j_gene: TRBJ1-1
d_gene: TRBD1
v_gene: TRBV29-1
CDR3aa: CSASVGQGRNTEAFF
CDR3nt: TGCAGCGCCAGCGTGGGACAGGGCCGGAACACTGAAGCTTTCTTT

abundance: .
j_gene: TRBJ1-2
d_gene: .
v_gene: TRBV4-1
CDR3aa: CASSQGSDPNYGYTF
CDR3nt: TGCGCCAGCAGCCAAGGATCGGATCCTAACTATGGCTACACCTTC

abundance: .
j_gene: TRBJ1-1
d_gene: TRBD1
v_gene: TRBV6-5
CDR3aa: CASRPRTGNTEAFF
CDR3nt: TGTGCCAGCAGACCGAGGACAGGGAACACTGAAGCTTTCTTT

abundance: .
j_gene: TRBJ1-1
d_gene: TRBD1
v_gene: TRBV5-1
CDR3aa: CASSFRDRGILPGSDTEAFF
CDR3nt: TGCGCCAGCAGCTTCCGGGACAGGGGCATCCTTCCGGGTTCGGACACTGAAGCTTTCTTT

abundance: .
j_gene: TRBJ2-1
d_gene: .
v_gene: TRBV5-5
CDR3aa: CASSPLDSSYNEQFF
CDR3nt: TGTGCCAGCAGCCCGCTTGACAGCTCCTACAATGAGCAGTTCTTC

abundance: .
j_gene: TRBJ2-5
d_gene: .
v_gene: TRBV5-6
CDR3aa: CASSLYQETQYF
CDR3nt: TGTGCCAGCAGCCTGTACCAAGAGACCCAGTACTTC

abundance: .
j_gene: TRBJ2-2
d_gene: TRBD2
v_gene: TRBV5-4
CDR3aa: CASSRGLAGGTGELFF
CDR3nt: TGTGCCAGCAGCCGAGGACTAGCGGGGGGGACCGGGGAGCTGTTTTTT

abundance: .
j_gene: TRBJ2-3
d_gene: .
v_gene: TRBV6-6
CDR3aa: CASSYIRGSTDTQYF
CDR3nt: TGTGCCAGCAGTTACATCCGCGGTAGCACAGATACGCAGTATTTT

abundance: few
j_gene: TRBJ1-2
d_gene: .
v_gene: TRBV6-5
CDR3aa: CASSYSIQGSYGYTF
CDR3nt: TGTGCCAGCAGTTACTCGATCCAGGGGTCCTATGGCTACACCTTC

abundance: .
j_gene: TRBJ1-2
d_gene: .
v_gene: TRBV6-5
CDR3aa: CASRLDGGYGYTF
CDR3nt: TGTGCCAGCAGGTTGGACGGAGGGTATGGCTACACCTTC

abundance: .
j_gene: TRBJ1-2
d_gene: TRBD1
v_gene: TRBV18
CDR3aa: CASSPVGQAYYGYTF
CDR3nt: TGTGCCAGCTCACCCGTGGGACAGGCCTACTATGGCTACACCTTC

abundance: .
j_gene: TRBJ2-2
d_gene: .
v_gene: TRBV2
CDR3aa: CASSVGSPGELFF
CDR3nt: TGTGCCAGCAGTGTCGGCTCCCCCGGGGAGCTGTTTTTT

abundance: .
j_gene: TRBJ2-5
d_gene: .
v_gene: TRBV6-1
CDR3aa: CASRDGLIETQYF
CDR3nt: TGTGCCAGCAGGGACGGGTTAATAGAGACCCAGTACTTC

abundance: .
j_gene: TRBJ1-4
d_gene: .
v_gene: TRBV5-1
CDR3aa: CASSLGQNEKLFF
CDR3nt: TGCGCCAGCAGCTTGGGACAGAATGAAAAACTGTTTTTT

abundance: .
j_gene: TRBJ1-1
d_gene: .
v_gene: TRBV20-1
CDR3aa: CSPSGNTEAFF
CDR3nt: TGCAGTCCCTCGGGGAACACTGAAGCTTTCTTT

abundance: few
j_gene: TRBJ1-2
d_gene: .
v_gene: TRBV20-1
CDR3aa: CSARAGGYTF
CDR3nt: TGCAGTGCTAGAGCAGGCGGCTACACCTTC

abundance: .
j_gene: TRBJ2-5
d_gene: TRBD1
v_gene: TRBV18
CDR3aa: CASSTQQGGQETQYF
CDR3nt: TGTGCCAGCTCAACCCAACAGGGGGGCCAAGAGACCCAGTACTTC

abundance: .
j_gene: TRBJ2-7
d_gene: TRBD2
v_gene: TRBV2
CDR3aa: CASSISGGASYEQYF
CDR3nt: TGTGCCAGCAGCATTAGCGGGGGGGCCTCCTACGAGCAGTACTTC

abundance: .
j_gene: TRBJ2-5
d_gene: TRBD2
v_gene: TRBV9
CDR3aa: CASSVDPGGETQYF
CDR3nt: TGTGCCAGCAGCGTAGACCCGGGGGGAGAGACCCAGTACTTC

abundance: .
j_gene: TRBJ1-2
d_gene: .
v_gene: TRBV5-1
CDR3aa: CASSSDSNYGYTF
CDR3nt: TGCGCCAGCAGTTCTGACAGCAACTATGGCTACACCTTC

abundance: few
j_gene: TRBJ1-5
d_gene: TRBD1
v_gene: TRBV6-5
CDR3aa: CASRTGGNQPQHF
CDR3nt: TGTGCCAGCAGAACAGGGGGCAATCAGCCCCAGCATTTT

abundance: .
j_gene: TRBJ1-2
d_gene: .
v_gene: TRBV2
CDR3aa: CASNGGGSYGYTF
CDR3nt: TGTGCCAGCAACGGGGGAGGAAGCTATGGCTACACCTTC

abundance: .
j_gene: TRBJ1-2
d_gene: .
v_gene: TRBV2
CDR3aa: CASSEGGAGFYGYTF
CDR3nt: TGTGCCAGCAGTGAGGGGGGCGCCGGATTCTATGGCTACACCTTC

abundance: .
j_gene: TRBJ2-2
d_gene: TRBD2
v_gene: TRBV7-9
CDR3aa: CASRPPPSGATGELFF
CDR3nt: TGTGCCAGCAGGCCCCCGCCTAGCGGGGCCACCGGAGAGCTGTTTTTT

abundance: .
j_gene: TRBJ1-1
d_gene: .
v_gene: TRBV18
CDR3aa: CASSQSGAVNTEAFF
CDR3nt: TGTGCCAGCTCACAGTCAGGGGCTGTGAACACTGAAGCTTTCTTT

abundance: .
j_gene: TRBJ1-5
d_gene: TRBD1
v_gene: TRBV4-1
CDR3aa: CASSQGFGTGARQPQHF
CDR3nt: TGCGCCAGCAGCCAAGGGTTCGGGACAGGGGCTCGTCAGCCCCAGCATTTT

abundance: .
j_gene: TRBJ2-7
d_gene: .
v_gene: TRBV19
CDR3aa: CASSISGNTLNTEQYF
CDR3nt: TGTGCCAGTAGTATATCCGGGAATACCCTAAATACAGAGCAGTACTTC

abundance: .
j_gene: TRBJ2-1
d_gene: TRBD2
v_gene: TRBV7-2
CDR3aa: CASSLQSGGAYNEQFF
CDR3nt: TGTGCCAGCAGCTTACAGAGCGGGGGGGCCTACAATGAGCAGTTCTTC

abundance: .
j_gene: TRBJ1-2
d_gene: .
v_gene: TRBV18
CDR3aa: CASSPGSSYGYTF
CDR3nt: TGTGCCAGCTCACCGGGATCCTCCTATGGCTACACCTTC

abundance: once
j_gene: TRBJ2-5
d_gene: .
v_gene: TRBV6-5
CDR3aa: CASSDEVTQETQYF
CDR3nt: TGTGCCAGCAGTGATGAGGTAACACAAGAGACCCAGTACTTC

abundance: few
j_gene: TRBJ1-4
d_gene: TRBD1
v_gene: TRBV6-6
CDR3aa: CASSLQTGTYNEKLFF
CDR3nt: TGTGCCAGCAGTCTTCAGACAGGGACTTATAATGAAAAACTGTTTTTT

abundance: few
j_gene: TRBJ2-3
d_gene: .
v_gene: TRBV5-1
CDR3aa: CASSPRRGRDTQYF
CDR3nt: TGCGCCAGCAGCCCCCGGCGGGGGCGTGATACGCAGTATTTT

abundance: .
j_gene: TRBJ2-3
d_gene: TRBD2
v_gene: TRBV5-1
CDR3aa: CASSPKRGGPSTDTQYF
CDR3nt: TGCGCCAGCAGCCCTAAGCGGGGGGGCCCTAGCACAGATACGCAGTATTTT

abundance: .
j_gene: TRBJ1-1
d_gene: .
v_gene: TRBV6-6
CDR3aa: CASRPDGTGGTEAFF
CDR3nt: TGTGCCAGCAGGCCAGATGGGACGGGGGGCACTGAAGCTTTCTTT

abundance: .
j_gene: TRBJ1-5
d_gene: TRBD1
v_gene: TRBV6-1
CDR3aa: CASSEFGQGGGNQPQHF
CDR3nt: TGTGCCAGCAGTGAATTCGGACAGGGAGGAGGCAATCAGCCCCAGCATTTT

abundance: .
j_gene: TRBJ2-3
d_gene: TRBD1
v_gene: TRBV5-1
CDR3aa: CASTRDLTGGGTDTQYF
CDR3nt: TGCGCCAGCACCAGGGACCTTACAGGGGGAGGCACAGATACGCAGTATTTT

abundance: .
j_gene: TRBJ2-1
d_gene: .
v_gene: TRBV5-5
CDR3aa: CASSLVSEQFF
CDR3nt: TGTGCCAGCAGCTTGGTTAGTGAGCAGTTCTTC

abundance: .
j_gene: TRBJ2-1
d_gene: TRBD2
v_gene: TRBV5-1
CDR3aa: CASSLVVAGGYNEQFF
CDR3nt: TGCGCCAGCAGCTTGGTGGTAGCGGGGGGGTACAATGAGCAGTTCTTC